This TCR beta chain was retrieved from a study of blood T cell repertoires in COVID-19. TCRdb keeps only in-frame clones here, not all; method: immunoSEQ multiplex PCR. The repertoire holds fewer than 250,000 clones, around 83% seen once, with 8.2% in the top ten. The germline gives CDR1 MNHEY, CDR2 SVGAGI. V gave up 0 bases and J gave up 8 bases; unmatched junction bases: 7. The CDR3 has 16 residues. The genes are TRBV6-5 and TRBJ1-6, with 7 bases aligning to TRBD1. The sequencing input was peripheral blood. This sequence originates from a woman between 50 and 59 years old with acute or convalescent COVID-19. CDR3 sequence reads: CASSYSTGQGDSPLHF. The CDR3 DNA reads TGTGCCAGCAGTTACTCGACCGGGCAGGGGGATTCACCCCTCCACTTT.